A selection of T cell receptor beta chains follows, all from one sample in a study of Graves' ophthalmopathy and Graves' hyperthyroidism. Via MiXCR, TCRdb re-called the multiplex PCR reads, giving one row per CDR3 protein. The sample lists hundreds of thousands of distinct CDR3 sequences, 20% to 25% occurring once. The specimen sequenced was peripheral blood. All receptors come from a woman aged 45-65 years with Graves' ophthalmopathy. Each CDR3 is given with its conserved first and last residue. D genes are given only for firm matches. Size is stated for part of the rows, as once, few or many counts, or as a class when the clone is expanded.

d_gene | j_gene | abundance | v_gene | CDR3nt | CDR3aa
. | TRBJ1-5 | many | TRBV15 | TGTGCCACCAGCAGAGATGTCAGCAATCAGCCCCAGCATTTT | CATSRDVSNQPQHF
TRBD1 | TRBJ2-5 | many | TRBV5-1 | TGCGCCAGCAGCCCAGACAGGGTAGAGACCCAGTACTTC | CASSPDRVETQYF
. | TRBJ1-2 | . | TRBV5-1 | TGCGCCAGCAGCTTGACAACACTCGGCTATGGCTACACCTTC | CASSLTTLGYGYTF
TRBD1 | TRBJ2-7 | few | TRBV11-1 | TGTGCCAGCAGCCCTTTATCTACAGGGGGTTCATACGAGCAGTACTTC | CASSPLSTGGSYEQYF
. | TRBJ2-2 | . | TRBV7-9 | TGTGCCAGCAGCTCTAATAGGGGGAACACCGGGGAGCTGTTTTTT | CASSSNRGNTGELFF
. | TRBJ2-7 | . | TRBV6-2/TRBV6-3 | TGTGCCAGCAGTGACTCGGTCGGGAGTACCTACGAGCAGTGCTTC | CASSDSVGSTYEQCF
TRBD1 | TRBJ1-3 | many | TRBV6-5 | TGTGCCAGCAGTCTCCGTGGGGACAGCAAAAGAAACACCATATATTTT | CASSLRGDSKRNTIYF
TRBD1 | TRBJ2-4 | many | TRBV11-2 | TGTGCCAGCAGCTCCCAGCGACAGGGGGCGCGGATTCAGTACTTC | CASSSQRQGARIQYF
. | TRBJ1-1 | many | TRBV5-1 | TGCGCCAGCAGCCCAGGGACACCGGGCACTGAAGCTTTCTTT | CASSPGTPGTEAFF
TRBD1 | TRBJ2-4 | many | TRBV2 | TGTGCCAGCAGCGCCTTACAGGGGGCCAAAAACATTCAGTACTTC | CASSALQGAKNIQYF
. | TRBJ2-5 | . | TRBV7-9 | TGTGCCAGCAGCTTCGTTGGAGATAGGGAGACCCAGTACTTC | CASSFVGDRETQYF
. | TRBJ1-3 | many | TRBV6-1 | TGTGCCAGCAGTGAACGACGGTCTGGAAACACCATATATTTT | CASSERRSGNTIYF
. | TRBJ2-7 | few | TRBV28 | TGTGCCAGCAGTCGCGGGGCCGAGCAGTACTTC | CASSRGAEQYF
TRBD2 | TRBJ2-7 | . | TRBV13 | TGTGCCAGCAGCTTAACGGCGGGGGGTAGGTCCTACGAGCAGTACTTC | CASSLTAGGRSYEQYF
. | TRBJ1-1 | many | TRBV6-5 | TGTGCCAGCAGTTATAGGAGGGGAGGATCGATGAACACTGAAGCTTTCTTT | CASSYRRGGSMNTEAFF
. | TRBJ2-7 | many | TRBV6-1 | TGTGCCACCTCACCTACAGGGTTAGACTACGAGCAGTACTTC | CATSPTGLDYEQYF
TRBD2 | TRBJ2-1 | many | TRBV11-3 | TGTGCCAGCAGCTTCGGCCTAGCGGGCGGAGGCCATGAGCAGTTCTTC | CASSFGLAGGGHEQFF
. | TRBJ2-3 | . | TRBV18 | TGTGCCAGCTCACCAGGGGGAGCCAGCACAGATACGCAGTATTTT | CASSPGGASTDTQYF
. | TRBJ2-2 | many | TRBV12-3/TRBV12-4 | TGTGCCAGCAGTTTGGTTCGGGGGTACACCGGGGAGCTGTTTTTT | CASSLVRGYTGELFF
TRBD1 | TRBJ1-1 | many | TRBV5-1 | TGCGCCAGCAGACGAGGACAGGGGGCGATGAACACTGAAGCTTTCTTT | CASRRGQGAMNTEAFF
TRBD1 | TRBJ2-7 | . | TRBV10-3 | TGTGCCATCAGTGACAGGGGGTTTGACTCCTACGAGCAGTACTTC | CAISDRGFDSYEQYF
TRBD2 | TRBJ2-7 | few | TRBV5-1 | TGCGCCAGCAGCTTGGGAGTGGAGCTAGCGGGAGTAAAGCAGTACTTC | CASSLGVELAGVKQYF
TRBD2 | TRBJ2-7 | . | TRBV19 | TGTGCCAGTAGTACTCGGGAGGCCCCCTACGAGCAGTACTTC | CASSTREAPYEQYF
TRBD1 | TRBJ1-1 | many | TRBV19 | TGTGCCAGTAGTACGACAGGGGTAATCGCTGAAGCTTTCTTT | CASSTTGVIAEAFF
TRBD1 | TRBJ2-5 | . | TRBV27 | TGTGCCAGCAGTTCAGGGGGCTTCCAAGAGACCCAGTACTTC | CASSSGGFQETQYF